This T cell receptor (beta chain) is drawn from a study of T cell changes during pregnancy in multiple sclerosis. Germline CDR1 SGHNT, CDR2 YYREEE (reference sequence). The CDR3 totals 13 residues. V was clipped by 0 bases and J by 4 bases, with 7 bases between them. The table came from immunoSEQ multiplex PCR; TCRdb's copy has only in-frame clones and leaves some out. The data hold approximately 120,000 clones, with about 96% observed a single time. The V gene is TRBV5-4, the J gene TRBJ1-2, with D tentatively TRBD1 (5 bases). The material was peripheral blood, obtained after pregnancy. This receptor was obtained from a female donor with multiple sclerosis, enrolled in a pregnancy study. The CDR3 loop is CASSLGRVYGYTF. In DNA form, the CDR3 reads TGTGCCAGCAGCTTGGGCAGGGTCTATGGCTACACCTTC.